Sequencing of this T cell receptor (beta chain) was carried out in a study of T cells in Graves' hyperthyroidism and ophthalmopathy. General study results and limits: In simple terms, a model built on 13 V-J features told ophthalmopathy apart from stable hyperthyroidism. Among clonotypes expanded in thyroid above 0.001, most were also found in blood.

This clonotype was observed many times. Its specificity is unknown. It was RNA transcripts that yielded the amplified TCR beta CDR3 regions. The primer set for the first-round RT-PCR of the TCR CDR3 was HTBI. TCRdb independently ran MiXCR on the multiplex PCR reads; one entry per CDR3 protein. The table has under 200,000 distinct CDR3 sequences, 9.4% seen once; the top ten hold approximately 20%. A patient was excluded if there was uncontrolled infection, other autoimmune disease, pregnancy or lactation. Source material for PBMCs was around 10 ml fresh peripheral blood. The sample comprised blood. The source is a woman aged 18-29 years with Graves' hyperthyroidism that later progressed to Graves' ophthalmopathy.

The CDR3 DNA sequence: TGCAGTGCTAGCCGGGGCAGGGGGCTAGGCCGTGAAGCTTTCTTT. Its protein is CSASRGRGLGREAFF. The genes are TRBV20-1 and TRBJ1-1; the match to TRBD1 covers 8 bases. The germline V gene encodes CDR1 DFQATT and CDR2 SNEGSKA (reference sequence). The CDR3 length is 15 residues. The J segment lost 7 bases and the V segment lost 3 bases, leaving 13 bases of the junction unmatched.